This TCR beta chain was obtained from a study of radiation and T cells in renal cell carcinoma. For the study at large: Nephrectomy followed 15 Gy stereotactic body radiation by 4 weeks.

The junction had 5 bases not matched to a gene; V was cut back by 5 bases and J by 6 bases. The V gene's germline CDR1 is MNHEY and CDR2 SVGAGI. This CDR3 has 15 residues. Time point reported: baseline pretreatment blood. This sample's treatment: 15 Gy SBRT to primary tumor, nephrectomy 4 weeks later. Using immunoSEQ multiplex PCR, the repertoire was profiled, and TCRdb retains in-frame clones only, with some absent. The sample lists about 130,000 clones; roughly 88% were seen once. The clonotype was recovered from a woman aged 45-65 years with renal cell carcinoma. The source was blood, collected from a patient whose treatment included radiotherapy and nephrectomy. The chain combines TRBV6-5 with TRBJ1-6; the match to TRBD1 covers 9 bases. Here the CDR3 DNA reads TGTGCCAGCAGTATCACGGACAGGGGTAATTCACCCCTCCACTTT. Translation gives CASSITDRGNSPLHF.